This T cell receptor beta chain emerged from a study of blood T cell repertoires in COVID-19. For the study at large: Sources were T cells, B-cell-depleted T cells, or PBMCs; the material itself was cDNA or gDNA.

The data were produced by immunoSEQ multiplex PCR, yet TCRdb's version contains in-frame clones alone and is incomplete. Seen here are fewer than 200,000 clones, 82% observed once, and the top ten hold approximately 8.1%. CDR1 MNHEY and CDR2 SMNVEV come from the germline V gene (reference sequence). CDR3 length: 15 residues. J lost 9 bases, V lost 6 bases, and 11 bases had no gene match. Enrolled during active infection, Seattle patients were then followed longitudinally. The sequenced sample consisted of peripheral blood. This receptor was taken from a woman aged 60-75 years with COVID-19, enrolled during active disease. The gene calls are TRBV27 and TRBJ1-6, with TRBD1 matching over 7 bases. CDR3 region: CASSRGQVLGSPLHF. The CDR3, as DNA: TGTGCCAGCAGCCGCGGACAGGTTTTGGGTTCACCCCTCCACTTT.